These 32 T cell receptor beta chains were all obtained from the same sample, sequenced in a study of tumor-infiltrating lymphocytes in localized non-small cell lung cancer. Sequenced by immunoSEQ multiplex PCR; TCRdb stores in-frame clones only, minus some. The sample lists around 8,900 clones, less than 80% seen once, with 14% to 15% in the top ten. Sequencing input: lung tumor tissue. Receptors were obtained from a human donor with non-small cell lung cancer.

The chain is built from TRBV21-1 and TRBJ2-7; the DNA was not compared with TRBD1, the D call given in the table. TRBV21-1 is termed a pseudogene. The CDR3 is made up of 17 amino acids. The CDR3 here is CASSKQGDRDSPMEQYF. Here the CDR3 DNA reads TGTGCCAGCAGCAAACAAGGCGACAGGGATTCTCCCATGGAGCAGTACTTC.

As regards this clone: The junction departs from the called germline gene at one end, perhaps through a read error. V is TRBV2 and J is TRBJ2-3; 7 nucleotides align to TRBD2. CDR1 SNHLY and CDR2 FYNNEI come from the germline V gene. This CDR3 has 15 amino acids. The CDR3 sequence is CASSEAGFSTDTQYF. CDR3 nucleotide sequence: TGTGCCAGCAGCGAAGCGGGGTTTAGCACAGATACGCAGTATTTT.

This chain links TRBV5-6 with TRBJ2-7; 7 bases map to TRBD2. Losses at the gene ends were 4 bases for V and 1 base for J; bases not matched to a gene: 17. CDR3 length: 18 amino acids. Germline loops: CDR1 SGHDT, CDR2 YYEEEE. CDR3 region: CASSRLAGREGSSYEQYF. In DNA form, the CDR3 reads TGTGCCAGCAGCCGATTGGCAGGGAGGGAGGGGTCTTCCTACGAGCAGTACTTC. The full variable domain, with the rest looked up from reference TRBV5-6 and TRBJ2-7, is DAGVTQSPTHLIKTRGQQVTLRCSPKSGHDTVSWYQQALGQGPQFIFQYYEEEERQRGNFPDRFSGHQFPNYSSELNVNALLLGDSALYLCASSRLAGREGSSYEQYFGPGTRLTVT.

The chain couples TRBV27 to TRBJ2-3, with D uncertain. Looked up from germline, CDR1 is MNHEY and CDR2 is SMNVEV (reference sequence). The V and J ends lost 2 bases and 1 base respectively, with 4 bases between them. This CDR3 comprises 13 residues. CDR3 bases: TGTGCCAGCAGTTTAAGAGGCACAGATACGCAGTATTTT. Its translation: CASSLRGTDTQYF.

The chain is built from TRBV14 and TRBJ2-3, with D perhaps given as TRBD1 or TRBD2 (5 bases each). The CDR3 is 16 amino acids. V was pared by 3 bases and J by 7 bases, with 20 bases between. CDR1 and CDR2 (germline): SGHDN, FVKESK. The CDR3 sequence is CASSHETGTAVHTQYF. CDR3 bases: TGTGCCAGCAGCCACGAAACCGGGACCGCGGTCCATACGCAGTATTTT.

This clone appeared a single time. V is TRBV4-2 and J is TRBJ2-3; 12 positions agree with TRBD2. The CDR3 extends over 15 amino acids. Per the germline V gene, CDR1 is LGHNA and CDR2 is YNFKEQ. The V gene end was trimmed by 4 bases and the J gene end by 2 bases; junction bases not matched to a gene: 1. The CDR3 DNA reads TGTGCCAGCAGCCCTAGCGGGGGGGACACAGATACGCAGTATTTT. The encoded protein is CASSPSGGDTDTQYF.

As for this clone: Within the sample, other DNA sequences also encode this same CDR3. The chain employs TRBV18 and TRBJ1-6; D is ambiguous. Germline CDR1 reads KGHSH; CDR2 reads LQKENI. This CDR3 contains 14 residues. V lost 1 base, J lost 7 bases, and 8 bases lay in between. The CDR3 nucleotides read TGTGCCAGCTCACCACGCGGGGAAAATTCACCCCTCCACTTT. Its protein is CASSPRGENSPLHF.

CDR3 bases: TGTGCCAGCAGCTTAGCGGGCCAAACAGGGGACGAGCAGTACTTC. This translates into CASSLAGQTGDEQYF. This chain connects TRBV7-6 to TRBJ2-7; 7 bases agree with TRBD1. Unmatched junction bases numbered 7, after V lost 0 bases and J lost 5 bases. The CDR3 has 15 residues. CDR1 and CDR2 from the germline V gene are SGHVS and FNYEAQ.

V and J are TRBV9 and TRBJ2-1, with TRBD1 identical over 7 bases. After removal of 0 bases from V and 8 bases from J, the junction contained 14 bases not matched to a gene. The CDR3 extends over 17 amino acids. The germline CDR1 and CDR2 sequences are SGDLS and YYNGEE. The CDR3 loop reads CASSVADGATGLHEQFF. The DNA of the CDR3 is TGTGCCAGCAGCGTAGCCGACGGGGCGACAGGGCTCCATGAGCAGTTCTTC.

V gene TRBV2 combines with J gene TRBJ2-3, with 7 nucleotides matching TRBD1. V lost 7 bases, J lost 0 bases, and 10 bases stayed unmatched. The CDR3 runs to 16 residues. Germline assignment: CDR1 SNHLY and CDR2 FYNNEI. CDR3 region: CASNLGGQKSTDTQYF. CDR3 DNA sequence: TGTGCCAGCAACCTAGGGGGACAGAAAAGCACAGATACGCAGTATTTT. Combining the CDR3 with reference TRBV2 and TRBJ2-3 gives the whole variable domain EPEVTQTPSHQVTQMGQEVILRCVPISNHLYFYWYRQILGQKVEFLVSFYNNEISEKSEIFDDQFSVERPDGSNFTLKIRSTKLEDSAMYFCASNLGGQKSTDTQYFGPGTRLTVL.

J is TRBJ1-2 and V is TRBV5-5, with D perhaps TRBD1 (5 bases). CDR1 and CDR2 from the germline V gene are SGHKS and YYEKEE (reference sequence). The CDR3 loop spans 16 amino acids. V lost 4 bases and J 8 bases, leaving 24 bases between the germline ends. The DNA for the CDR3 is TGTGCCAGCAGCCCGGGTGCGGGGGGATCTAAGGAGGGCTACACCTTC. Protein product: CASSPGAGGSKEGYTF.

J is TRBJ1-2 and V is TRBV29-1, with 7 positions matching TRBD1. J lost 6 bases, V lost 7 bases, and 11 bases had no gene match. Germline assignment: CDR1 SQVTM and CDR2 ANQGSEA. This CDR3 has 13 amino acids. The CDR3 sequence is CSALRDSTDGYTF. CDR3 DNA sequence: TGCAGCGCATTACGGGACAGCACGGATGGCTACACCTTC.

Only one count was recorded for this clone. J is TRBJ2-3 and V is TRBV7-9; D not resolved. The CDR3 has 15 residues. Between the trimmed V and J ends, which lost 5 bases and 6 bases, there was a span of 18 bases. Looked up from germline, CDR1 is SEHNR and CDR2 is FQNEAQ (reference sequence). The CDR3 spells CASSLTDFFPDTQYF. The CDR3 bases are TGTGCCAGCAGCCTGACCGATTTTTTCCCTGATACGCAGTATTTT.

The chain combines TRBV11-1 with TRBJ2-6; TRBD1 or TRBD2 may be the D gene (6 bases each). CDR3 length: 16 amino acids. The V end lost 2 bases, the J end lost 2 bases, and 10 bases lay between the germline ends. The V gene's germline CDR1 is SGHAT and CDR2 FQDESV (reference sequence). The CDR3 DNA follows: TGTGCCAGCAGCTTATTCGGGGGCGCTGGGGCCAACGTCCTGACTTTC. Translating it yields CASSLFGGAGANVLTF.

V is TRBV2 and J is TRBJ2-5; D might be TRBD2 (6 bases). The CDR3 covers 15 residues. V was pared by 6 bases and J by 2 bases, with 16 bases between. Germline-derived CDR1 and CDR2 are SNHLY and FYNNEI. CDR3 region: CASRGGGARQETQYF. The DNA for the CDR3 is TGTGCCAGCAGGGGGGGTGGCGCCCGACAAGAGACCCAGTACTTC.

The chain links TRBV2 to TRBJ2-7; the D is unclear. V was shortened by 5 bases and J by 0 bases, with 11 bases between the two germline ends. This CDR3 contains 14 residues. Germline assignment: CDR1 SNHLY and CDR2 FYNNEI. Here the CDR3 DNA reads TGTGCCAGCAGTCTTTCGGACGTCTCCTACGAGCAGTACTTC. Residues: CASSLSDVSYEQYF. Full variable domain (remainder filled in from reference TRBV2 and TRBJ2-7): EPEVTQTPSHQVTQMGQEVILRCVPISNHLYFYWYRQILGQKVEFLVSFYNNEISEKSEIFDDQFSVERPDGSNFTLKIRSTKLEDSAMYFCASSLSDVSYEQYFGPGTRLTVT.

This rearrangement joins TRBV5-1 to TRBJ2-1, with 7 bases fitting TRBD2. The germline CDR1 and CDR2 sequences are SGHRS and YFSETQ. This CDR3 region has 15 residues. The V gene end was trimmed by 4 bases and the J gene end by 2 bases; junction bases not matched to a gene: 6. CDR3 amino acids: CASSVLADTYNEQFF. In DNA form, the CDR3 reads TGCGCCAGCAGCGTTCTAGCGGACACCTACAATGAGCAGTTCTTC.

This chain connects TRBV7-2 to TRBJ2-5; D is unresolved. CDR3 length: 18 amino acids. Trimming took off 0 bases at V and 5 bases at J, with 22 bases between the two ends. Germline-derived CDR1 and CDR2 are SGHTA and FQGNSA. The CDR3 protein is CASSLAGQVVETQETQYF. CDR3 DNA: TGTGCCAGCAGCTTAGCCGGGCAGGTGGTGGAGACGCAGGAGACCCAGTACTTC.

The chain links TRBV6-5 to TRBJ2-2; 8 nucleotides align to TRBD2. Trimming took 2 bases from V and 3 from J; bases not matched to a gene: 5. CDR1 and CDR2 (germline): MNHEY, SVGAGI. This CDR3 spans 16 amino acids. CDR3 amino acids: CASSYGSGVDTGELFF. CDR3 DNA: TGTGCCAGCAGTTACGGTAGCGGGGTAGACACCGGGGAGCTGTTTTTT.

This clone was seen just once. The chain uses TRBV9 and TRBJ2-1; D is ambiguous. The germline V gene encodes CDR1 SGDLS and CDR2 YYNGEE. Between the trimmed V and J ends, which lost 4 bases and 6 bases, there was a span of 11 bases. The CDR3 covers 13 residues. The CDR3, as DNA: TGTGCCAGCAGCCCCCCTACGCCCAATGAGCAGTTCTTC. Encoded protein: CASSPPTPNEQFF.

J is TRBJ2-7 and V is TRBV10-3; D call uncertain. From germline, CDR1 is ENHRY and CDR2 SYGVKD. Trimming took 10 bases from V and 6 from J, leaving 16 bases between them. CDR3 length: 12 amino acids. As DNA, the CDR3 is TGTGCCACCGGGTCGGGCTTCGGCGAGCAGTACTTC. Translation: CATGSGFGEQYF.

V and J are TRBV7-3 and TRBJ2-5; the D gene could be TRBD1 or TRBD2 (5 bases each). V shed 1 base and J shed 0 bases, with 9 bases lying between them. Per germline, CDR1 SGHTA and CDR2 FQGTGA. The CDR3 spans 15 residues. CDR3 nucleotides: TGTGCCAGCAGCTTAAGGGGGTCGTACCAAGAGACCCAGTACTTC. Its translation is CASSLRGSYQETQYF.

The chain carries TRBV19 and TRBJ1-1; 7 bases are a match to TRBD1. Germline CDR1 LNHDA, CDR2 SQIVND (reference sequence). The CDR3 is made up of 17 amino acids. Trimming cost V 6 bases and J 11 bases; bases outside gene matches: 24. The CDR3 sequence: CASRGTDSNFGGLGAFF. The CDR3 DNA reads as TGTGCCAGTAGAGGGACAGATTCGAATTTCGGCGGGCTCGGGGCTTTCTTT. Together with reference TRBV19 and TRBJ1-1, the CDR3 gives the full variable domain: DGGITQSPKYLFRKEGQNVTLSCEQNLNHDAMYWYRQDPGQGLRLIYYSQIVNDFQKGDIAEGYSVSREKKESFPLTVTSAQKNPTAFYLCASRGTDSNFGGLGAFFGQGTRLTVV.

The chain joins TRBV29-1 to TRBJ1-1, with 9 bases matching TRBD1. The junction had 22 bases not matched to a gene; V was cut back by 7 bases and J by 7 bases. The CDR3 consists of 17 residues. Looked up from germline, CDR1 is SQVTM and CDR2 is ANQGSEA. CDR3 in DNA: TGCAGCGGTGGGCCCCGGATGTTGGACAGGGGAGGGAATGAAGCTTTCTTT. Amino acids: CSGGPRMLDRGGNEAFF.

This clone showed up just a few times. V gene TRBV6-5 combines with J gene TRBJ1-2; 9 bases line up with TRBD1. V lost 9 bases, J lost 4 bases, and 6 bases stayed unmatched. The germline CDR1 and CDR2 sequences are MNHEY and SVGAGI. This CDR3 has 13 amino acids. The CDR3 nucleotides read TGTGCCAGTATGACAGGGGGTAGCTATGGCTACACCTTC. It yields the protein CASMTGGSYGYTF.

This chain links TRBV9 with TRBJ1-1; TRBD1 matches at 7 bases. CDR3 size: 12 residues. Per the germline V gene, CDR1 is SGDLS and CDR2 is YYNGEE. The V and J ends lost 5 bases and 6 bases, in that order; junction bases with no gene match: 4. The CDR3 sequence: CASRGDSPEAFF. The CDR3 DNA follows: TGTGCCAGCAGGGGGGACAGCCCTGAAGCTTTCTTT.

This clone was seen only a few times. CDR3 nucleotides: TGCGCCAGCAGCTTGCGGGCCTCGCAAGAAGGGGGCGCGTCCTACGAGCAGTACTTC. Protein sequence: CASSLRASQEGGASYEQYF. This rearrangement joins TRBV5-1 to TRBJ2-7; 7 bases are shared with TRBD1. Germline V gene data show CDR1 as SGHRS and CDR2 as YFSETQ. Trimming cost V 1 base and J 1 base; bases outside gene matches: 17. The CDR3 runs 19 residues.

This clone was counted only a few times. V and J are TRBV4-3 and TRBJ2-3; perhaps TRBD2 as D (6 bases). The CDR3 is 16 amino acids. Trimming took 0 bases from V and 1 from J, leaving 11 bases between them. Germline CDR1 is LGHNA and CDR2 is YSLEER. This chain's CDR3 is CASSQEARGGTDTQYF. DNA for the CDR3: TGCGCCAGCAGCCAAGAGGCGCGGGGAGGCACAGATACGCAGTATTTT.

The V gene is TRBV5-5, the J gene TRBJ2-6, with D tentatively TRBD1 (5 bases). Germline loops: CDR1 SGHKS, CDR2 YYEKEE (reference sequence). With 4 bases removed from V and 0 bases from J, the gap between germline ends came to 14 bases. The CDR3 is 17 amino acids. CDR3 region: CASSRRQSTSGANVLTF. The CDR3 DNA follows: TGTGCCAGCAGCCGGAGACAGAGTACCTCTGGGGCCAACGTCCTGACTTTC.

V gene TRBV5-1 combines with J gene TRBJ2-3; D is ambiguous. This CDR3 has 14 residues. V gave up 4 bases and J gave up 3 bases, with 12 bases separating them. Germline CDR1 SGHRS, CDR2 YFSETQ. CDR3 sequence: CASSHLHTTDTQYF. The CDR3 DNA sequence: TGCGCCAGCAGCCACCTCCATACGACAGATACGCAGTATTTT.

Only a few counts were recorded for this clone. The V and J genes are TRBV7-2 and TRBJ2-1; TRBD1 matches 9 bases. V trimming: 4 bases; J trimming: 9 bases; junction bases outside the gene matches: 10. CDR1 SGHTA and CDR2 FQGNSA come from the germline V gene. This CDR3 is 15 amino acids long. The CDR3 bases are TGTGCCAGCAGCTCCGCGGGACAGGGATCTCTTGAGCAGTTCTTC. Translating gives CASSSAGQGSLEQFF.

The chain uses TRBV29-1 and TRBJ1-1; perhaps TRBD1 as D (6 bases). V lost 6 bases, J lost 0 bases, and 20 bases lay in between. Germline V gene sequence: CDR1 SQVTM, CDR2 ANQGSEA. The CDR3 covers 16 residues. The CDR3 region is CSVPKRRDTMNTEAFF. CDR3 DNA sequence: TGCAGCGTACCTAAGCGGCGGGACACCATGAACACTGAAGCTTTCTTT.